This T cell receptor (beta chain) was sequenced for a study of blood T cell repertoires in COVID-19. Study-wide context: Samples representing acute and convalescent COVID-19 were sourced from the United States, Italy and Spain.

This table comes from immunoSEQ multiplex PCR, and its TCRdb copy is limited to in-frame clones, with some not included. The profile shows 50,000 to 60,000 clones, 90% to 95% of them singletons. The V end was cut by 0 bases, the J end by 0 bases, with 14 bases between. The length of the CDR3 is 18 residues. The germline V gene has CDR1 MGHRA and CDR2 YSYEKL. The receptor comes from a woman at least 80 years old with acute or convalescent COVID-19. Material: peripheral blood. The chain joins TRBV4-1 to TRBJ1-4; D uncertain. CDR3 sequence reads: CASSQDGRQEATNEKLFF. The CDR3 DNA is TGCGCCAGCAGCCAAGATGGGAGGCAGGAAGCAACTAATGAAAAACTGTTTTTT.